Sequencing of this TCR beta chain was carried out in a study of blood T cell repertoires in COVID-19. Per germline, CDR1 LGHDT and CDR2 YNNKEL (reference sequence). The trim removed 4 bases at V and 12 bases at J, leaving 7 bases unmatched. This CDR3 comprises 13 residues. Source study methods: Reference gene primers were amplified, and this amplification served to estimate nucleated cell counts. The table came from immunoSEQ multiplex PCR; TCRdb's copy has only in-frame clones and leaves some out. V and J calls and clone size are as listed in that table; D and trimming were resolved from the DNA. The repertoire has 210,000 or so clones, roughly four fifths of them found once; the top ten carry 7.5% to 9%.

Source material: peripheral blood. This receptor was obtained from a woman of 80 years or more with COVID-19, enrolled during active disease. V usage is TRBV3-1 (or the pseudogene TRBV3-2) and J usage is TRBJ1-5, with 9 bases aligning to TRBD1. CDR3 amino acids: CASSPGGQGNQHF. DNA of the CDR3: TGTGCCAGCAGCCCCGGAGGACAGGGGAACCAGCATTTT.